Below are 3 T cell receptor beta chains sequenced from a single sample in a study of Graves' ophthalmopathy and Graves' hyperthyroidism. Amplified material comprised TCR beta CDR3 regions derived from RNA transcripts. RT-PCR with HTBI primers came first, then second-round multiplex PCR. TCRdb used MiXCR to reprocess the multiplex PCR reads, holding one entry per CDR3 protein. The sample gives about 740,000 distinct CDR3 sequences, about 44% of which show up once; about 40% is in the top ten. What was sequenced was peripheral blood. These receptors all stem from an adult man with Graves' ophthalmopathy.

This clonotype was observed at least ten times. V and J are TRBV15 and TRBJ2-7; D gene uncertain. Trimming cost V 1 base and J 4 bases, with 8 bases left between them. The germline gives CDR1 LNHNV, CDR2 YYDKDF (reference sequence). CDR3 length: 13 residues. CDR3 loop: CATSRGSGYEQYF. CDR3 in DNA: TGTGCCACCAGCAGAGGGAGTGGATACGAGCAGTACTTC. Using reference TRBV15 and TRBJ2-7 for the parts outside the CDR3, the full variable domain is DAMVIQNPRYQVTQFGKPVTLSCSQTLNHNVMYWYQQKSSQAPKLLFHYYDKDFNNEADTPDNFQSRRPNTSFCFLDIRSPGLGDTAMYLCATSRGSGYEQYFGPGTRLTVT.

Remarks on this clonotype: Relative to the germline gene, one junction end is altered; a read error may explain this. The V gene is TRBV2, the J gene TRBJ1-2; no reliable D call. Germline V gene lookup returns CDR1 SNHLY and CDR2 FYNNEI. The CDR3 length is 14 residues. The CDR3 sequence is CASSAASAHYGYTF. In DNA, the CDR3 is TGTGCCAGCAGTGCGGCATCCGCCCACTATGGCTACACCTTT.

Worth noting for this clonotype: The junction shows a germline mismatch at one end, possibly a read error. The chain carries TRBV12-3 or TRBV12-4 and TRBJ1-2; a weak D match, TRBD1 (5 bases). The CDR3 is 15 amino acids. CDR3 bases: TGTGTCAGCCTTGGACTGAGAGGGGACAACTATGGCTACACCTTC. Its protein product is CVSLGLRGDNYGYTF.